This T cell receptor (beta chain) was obtained from a study of T cell responses to AZD1222 COVID-19 vaccine. Study outcomes and limitations: Along spike, vaccine-associated CD4 TCRs were found throughout, with dominance at 160-218 and 743-854.

Measured with immunoSEQ multiplex PCR; TCRdb has only the in-frame clones, and not every one. The sample holds roughly 180,000 clones; around 90% are singletons and the top ten take about 1.9%. As concerns this clone: The antigen remains undetermined.

Trimming removed 5 bases at V and 3 bases at J, with 4 bases between. The germline V gene encodes CDR1 DFQATT and CDR2 SNEGSKA (reference sequence). This CDR3 is built from 10 residues. This sequence originates from an adult in good health. The specimen was peripheral blood, collected on day 0 of AZD1222 vaccination. The V call is TRBV20-1, the J call TRBJ2-5; D uncertain. The CDR3 DNA is TGCAGTGCTCCTGAAGAGACCCAGTACTTC. It codes for CSAPEETQYF.